This T cell receptor (beta chain) derives from a study of T and B cells in COVID-19 patients (dated by TCRdb to between 2020 and 2021). Broadly, across the study: In this study, adaptive immunity was profiled in COVID-19 patients who either had active infection or had recovered, using TRB and IGH repertoire sequencing of peripheral blood. A recovered cohort comprised 19 patients contributing under 25 samples, mostly after mild to moderate COVID-19 managed as outpatients. In the active-infection cohort, about 90% of the roughly 20 patients had comorbidities linked to unfavorable COVID-19 outcome. Because samples were available both during active disease and after recovery, a couple of patients were counted in both the recovered and the active cohorts. In the active-infection cohort, about 60% of the 20 patients were critically ill and required mechanical ventilation or ECMO. An age-matched reference group of 35 to 45 healthy donors negative for COVID-19 antibodies served as the comparison for repertoire analyses. The repository of TCR and BCR sequences included about 69 time points from around 35 patients, and more than 7 million TCR sequences were analysed. As many as 9 follow-up blood samples were taken per patient, and some of the samples covered different disease stages within the same individual. A median age of approximately 37 years was recorded in the recovered cohort versus 65 to 70 years in the active-infection cohort.

Instrument on record: Illumina MiSeq. TRB rearrangements were amplified by multiplex PCR with BIOMED2 TRB-A/B primer pools. Illumina-compatible adapters and 7-nucleotide sample barcodes were attached to the amplicons through two consecutive PCRs. Phusion HS II polymerase was used for all library PCRs. Amplicons were gel-purified with the NucleoSpin Gel and PCR Clean-up kit, quantified on Qubit, and pooled at around 4 nM. The quality of the amplicon pool was checked on an Agilent 2100 Bioanalyzer prior to Illumina next-generation sequencing. Under the source paper's analysis protocol: TRB rearrangements were annotated with MiXCR 3.0.8 using the default MiXCR reference library. Non-productive reads and sequences with fewer than 2 reads were removed, and every unique CDR3 nucleotide sequence was treated as one clone. Clonality, diversity, richness and V-J gene usage were calculated in R 3.5.1. GLIPH2 was used to cluster TCRs by CDR3 similarity, and OLGA was used to calculate generation probabilities. GLIPH2 clusters were kept only when the clusters contained at least four unique TCR clonotypes present in at least three individuals. The public reads were reanalyzed by TCRdb: fastp trimming at Q25, MiXCR alignment, in-frame beta chains only. A single entry per CDR3 protein holds the most common genes and DNA from its merged rows. These V and J calls are TCRdb output, not the study's own analysis. For this sample the table gives about 2,500 distinct CDR3 sequences, of which less than 25% were detected only once. The leading ten clones occupy less than 85% of the sample.

The research as a whole found: The recovered cohort had 2,000 or so exclusive TCR clusters, including about 29 low-pGen clusters. The cohort was judged too small for assessing how HLA contributes to COVID-19 susceptibility or severity. Specific T cell subsets (CD4+/Treg/CD8+) and sorted SARS-CoV-2-responsive or tetramer+ T cells had not yet been sequenced, with those experiments still ongoing. Blood samples obtained from mildly ill patients during symptoms, as well as early samples obtained from severe cases, were available only in scarce numbers. It was stated that prospective validation of the reported TCR clusters was required before the clusters could be put to clinical use. During active COVID-19 the TRB repertoires were highly clonal, but at recovery diversity and richness rose above the levels seen in healthy donors. In patients with COVID-19, the usage of TRBV/TRBJ genes was reported to be strongly skewed.

Including the terminal cysteine and phenylalanine, the CDR3 comprises 16 residues. Only CDR3 DNA remains: 48 bases, in frame from the first base. The germline V end is reduced by 0 bases and the J end by 2 bases; junction bases left unmatched: 7. The germline V gene sets CDR1 to MGHRA and CDR2 to YSYEKL. TRB repertoires were amplified using about 220-500 ng of genomic DNA isolated from blood. In regard to this clonotype: The specificity of this receptor is unknown. The record has no base qualities; no much larger clone is one base away.

Input material: blood. This receptor was obtained from a human donor with active COVID-19. The rearrangement combines TRBV4-1 with TRBJ2-7; 7 of the junction bases match TRBD2. In nucleotides, the sequence is TGCGCCAGCAGCCAAGATCCGGGAGGATCGGCCTACGAGCAGTACTTC. This codes for CASSQDPGGSAYEQYF.